The 32 T cell receptor beta chains in this list originate from one sample, sequenced in a study of shared clonotypes between healthy human individuals. Repertoires were generated with immunoSEQ multiplex PCR, while TCRdb's copy carries only in-frame clones and drops some. The sample records 650,000 to 750,000 clones, approximately 79% being singletons. The sequenced sample consisted of memory CD4+ T cells sorted from blood. As for subset: CD45RA-negative fraction. The source of these receptors is a woman aged 30 to 39 in good health.

The rearrangement joins TRBV19 to TRBJ2-3; TRBD2 aligns across 10 bases. Germline V gene sequence: CDR1 LNHDA, CDR2 SQIVND (reference sequence). This CDR3 region has 17 residues. V was clipped by 5 bases and J by 0 bases; unmatched bases: 8. The CDR3 is CASSRQTSGLSTDTQYF. The CDR3 nucleotides are TGTGCCAGTAGTCGCCAGACTAGCGGGCTTAGCACAGATACGCAGTATTTT. The full variable domain, rest sourced from reference TRBV19 and TRBJ2-3, is DGGITQSPKYLFRKEGQNVTLSCEQNLNHDAMYWYRQDPGQGLRLIYYSQIVNDFQKGDIAEGYSVSREKKESFPLTVTSAQKNPTAFYLCASSRQTSGLSTDTQYFGPGTRLTVL.

The chain recombines TRBV27 with TRBJ2-6; D might be TRBD1 (5 bases). The ends were cut back, 3 bases at V and 0 bases at J, with 12 bases in the middle. CDR3 length: 17 residues. Germline V gene data show CDR1 as MNHEY and CDR2 as SMNVEV (reference sequence). The CDR3 reads CASSFRTPISGANVLTF. CDR3 bases: TGTGCCAGCAGTTTCCGGACACCAATCTCTGGGGCCAACGTCCTGACTTTC.

The V and J genes are TRBV18 and TRBJ2-7, with no clear D. The V gene's germline CDR1 is KGHSH and CDR2 LQKENI. The CDR3 extends over 12 amino acids. Trimming removed 1 base at V and 8 bases at J, with 9 bases between. As DNA, the CDR3 is TGTGCCAGCTCACCACAGTCTGATAAGCAGTACTTC. This sequence encodes CASSPQSDKQYF.

A few counts support this clone. The genes are TRBV2 and TRBJ2-1, with 13 bases that match TRBD2. V shed 6 bases, J shed 5 bases, and the junction held 7 bases outside the gene matches. This CDR3 contains 16 residues. CDR1 is SNHLY, CDR2 FYNNEI, per germline. In DNA form, the CDR3 reads TGTGCCAGCAGGATAAAACTAGCGGGAGGGAACAATGAGCAGTTCTTC. This sequence encodes CASRIKLAGGNNEQFF.

As regards this clone: Within the sample, other DNA sequences also encode this same CDR3. This chain links TRBV5-1 with TRBJ2-6, with TRBD1 matching over 7 bases. The germline V gene encodes CDR1 SGHRS and CDR2 YFSETQ. The CDR3 runs to 15 residues. Losses at the gene ends were 3 bases for V and 3 bases for J; bases not matched to a gene: 3. The CDR3 coding sequence is TGCGCCAGCAGCTATGGGACAGTTGGGGCCAACGTCCTGACTTTC. Amino acids: CASSYGTVGANVLTF.

This clone was detected only once. This chain uses TRBV7-8 with TRBJ1-1, with 8 nucleotides matching TRBD1. V lost 5 bases to trimming and J lost 6 bases; unmatched junction nucleotides: 14. CDR3 size: 16 residues. Germline CDR1 SGHVS, CDR2 FQNEAQ. The CDR3 sequence: CASSHPYRGKTAEAFF. The CDR3 DNA follows: TGTGCCAGCAGCCATCCCTACAGGGGGAAAACGGCTGAAGCTTTCTTT.

The gene calls are TRBV19 and TRBJ1-2; D is perhaps TRBD1 (5 bases). V was shortened by 10 bases and J by 4 bases, with 19 bases between the two germline ends. CDR3 length equals 14 residues. The V gene's germline CDR1 is LNHDA and CDR2 SQIVND (reference sequence). The CDR3 DNA reads TGTGCCACATCAGGGACTGTTCCCTCCTATGGCTACACCTTC. Its protein product is CATSGTVPSYGYTF.

V gene TRBV28 combines with J gene TRBJ1-5; the D gene is possibly TRBD1 (5 bases). Germline V lookup: CDR1 MDHEN, CDR2 SYDVKM. Trimming removed 3 bases at V and 2 bases at J, with 14 bases between. The CDR3 runs to 16 residues. As DNA, the CDR3 is TGTGCCAGCAGTTTGGAGGGCAAGGGGCGCAATCAGCCCCAGCATTTT. As protein: CASSLEGKGRNQPQHF.

V and J are TRBV6-5 and TRBJ1-1, with D tentatively TRBD1 (6 bases). The CDR3 totals 13 residues. V lost 8 bases and J lost 3, with 13 bases in between. CDR1 and CDR2 from the germline V gene are MNHEY and SVGAGI. The CDR3 DNA reads TGTGCCAGCCATCAGGGGTGGGACACTGAAGCTTTCTTT. Protein: CASHQGWDTEAFF.

The chain has TRBV2 and TRBJ2-7; 10 bases fit TRBD2. This CDR3 is built from 14 residues. Looked up from germline, CDR1 is SNHLY and CDR2 is FYNNEI. Unmatched junction bases numbered 15, after V lost 6 bases and J lost 13 bases. CDR3 DNA sequence: TGTGCCAGCAGCGCCGGACTAGCGGCGCCCTGGGGTTACTTC. Protein sequence: CASSAGLAAPWGYF.

This clone has only one observation. V is TRBV28 and J is TRBJ1-5, with a possible D match to TRBD1 (5 bases). Trimming left V 7 bases short and J 11 bases short, with 18 bases between. Germline V gives CDR1 MDHEN, CDR2 SYDVKM. This CDR3 spans 13 amino acids. The DNA for the CDR3 is TGTGCCAGCAAATTTGGGGGTTTAGGGACCCAGCATTTT. Translated, it gives CASKFGGLGTQHF.

The chain recombines TRBV27 with TRBJ1-5, with D hard to call. The CDR3 is 16 amino acids. Germline CDR1 is MNHEY and CDR2 is SMNVEV (reference sequence). With 2 bases removed from V and 1 base from J, the gap between germline ends came to 12 bases. The CDR3 loop reads CASSLGPSWSNQPQHF. The DNA for the CDR3 is TGTGCCAGCAGTTTAGGACCCAGTTGGAGCAATCAGCCCCAGCATTTT.

The chain carries TRBV25-1 and TRBJ1-4, with TRBD1 matching over 7 bases. CDR1 MGHDK and CDR2 SYGVNS come from the germline V gene. This CDR3 comprises 13 residues. V shed 7 bases and J 8 bases; nucleotides not matched to a gene: 7. CDR3 residues: CASKLTGMEKLFF. The CDR3 DNA reads as TGTGCCAGCAAACTGACAGGGATGGAAAAACTGTTTTTT.

The J gene is TRBJ1-2, the V gene TRBV15; 7 nucleotides agree with TRBD1. Germline loops: CDR1 LNHNV, CDR2 YYDKDF (reference sequence). The CDR3 consists of 13 residues. V was clipped by 5 bases and J by 5 bases; unmatched bases: 5. In nucleotides, the CDR3 is TGTGCCACCAGCTATAAGACAGGGTATGGCTACACCTTC. This encodes CATSYKTGYGYTF. Full variable domain (rest looked up from reference TRBV15 and TRBJ1-2): DAMVIQNPRYQVTQFGKPVTLSCSQTLNHNVMYWYQQKSSQAPKLLFHYYDKDFNNEADTPDNFQSRRPNTSFCFLDIRSPGLGDTAMYLCATSYKTGYGYTFGSGTRLTVV.

The chain links TRBV10-2 to TRBJ2-7; 7 nucleotides agree with TRBD2. The germline V gene encodes CDR1 WSHSY and CDR2 SAAADI. This CDR3 is built from 15 residues. V was clipped by 6 bases and J by 5 bases; unmatched bases: 13. Here the CDR3 reads CASSPYLAGPHEQYF. CDR3 DNA sequence: TGCGCCAGCAGCCCATATTTAGCGGGTCCGCACGAGCAGTACTTC.

This chain uses TRBV28 with TRBJ1-1; D remains unclear. This CDR3 is 13 amino acids long. Germline V lookup: CDR1 MDHEN, CDR2 SYDVKM. V lost 1 base and J 6 bases, leaving 9 bases between the germline ends. The CDR3 sequence is CASSLSWSAEAFF. DNA of the CDR3: TGTGCCAGCAGTTTATCTTGGTCGGCTGAAGCTTTCTTT. The full variable domain, its missing parts supplied by reference TRBV28 and TRBJ1-1, is DVKVTQSSRYLVKRTGEKVFLECVQDMDHENMFWYRQDPGLGLRLIYFSYDVKMKEKGDIPEGYSVSREKKERFSLILESASTNQTSMYLCASSLSWSAEAFFGQGTRLTVV.

The V call is TRBV6-1, the J call TRBJ1-5, with TRBD1 as a possible D gene (6 bases). CDR1 is MNHNS and CDR2 is SASEGT in the germline V gene. The CDR3 covers 13 residues. The V end was cut by 6 bases, the J end by 2 bases, with 8 bases between. Here the CDR3 DNA reads TGTGCCAGCAGACAGGGAGGCAATCAGCCCCAGCATTTT. Its protein is CASRQGGNQPQHF.

The J gene is TRBJ2-2, the V gene TRBV28; D not resolved. There are 12 residues in the CDR3. V shed 6 bases and J shed 9 bases, with 11 bases lying between them. Per germline, CDR1 MDHEN and CDR2 SYDVKM. CDR3 amino acids: CASSSNSWELFF. The CDR3 DNA reads TGTGCCAGCAGCTCCAACTCATGGGAGCTGTTTTTT.

This sequence joins TRBV7-8 and TRBJ1-5, with D unresolved. Germline lookup yields CDR1 SGHVS and CDR2 FQNEAQ. Trimming left V 4 bases short and J 7 bases short, with 8 bases between. CDR3 length: 12 residues. CDR3 in DNA: TGTGCCAGCAGCTACCAAGAACAGCCCCAGCATTTT. Amino acids: CASSYQEQPQHF.

The J gene is TRBJ2-7, the V gene TRBV5-5, with unresolved D. Germline V gene lookup returns CDR1 SGHKS and CDR2 YYEKEE (reference sequence). The CDR3 is 14 amino acids. The germline V and J ends were trimmed by 4 bases and 4 bases, with 15 bases remaining between them. The CDR3 bases are TGTGCCAGCAGCCCTACTGATGATGGGTACGAGCAGTACTTC. The encoded protein is CASSPTDDGYEQYF.

The CDR3, as DNA: TGTGCCAGCAAATCAACAGGGAGTGGGGCCTACGAGCAGTACTTC. Translation: CASKSTGSGAYEQYF. This chain uses TRBV27 with TRBJ2-7; D possibly corresponds to TRBD1 (6 bases). This CDR3 is 15 amino acids long. Germline V gives CDR1 MNHEY, CDR2 SMNVEV (reference sequence). Between the trimmed V and J ends, which lost 7 bases and 2 bases, there was a span of 18 bases.

The gene calls are TRBV2 and TRBJ2-7; 8 bases are shared with TRBD1. Germline assignment: CDR1 SNHLY and CDR2 FYNNEI. The CDR3 runs 15 residues. J gave up 7 bases and V 2 bases, and 10 bases lay outside the gene matches. CDR3: CASSEIETGVLEQYF. DNA of the CDR3: TGTGCCAGCAGTGAAATCGAGACAGGGGTGCTTGAGCAGTACTTC. The full variable domain, in which reference TRBV2 and TRBJ2-7 provide the parts outside the CDR3, is EPEVTQTPSHQVTQMGQEVILRCVPISNHLYFYWYRQILGQKVEFLVSFYNNEISEKSEIFDDQFSVERPDGSNFTLKIRSTKLEDSAMYFCASSEIETGVLEQYFGPGTRLTVT.

At least ten counts were recorded for this clone. The chain recombines TRBV4-1 with TRBJ2-5, with TRBD2 matching over 9 bases. Matching the DNA end better, TRBJ2-7 makes the J call doubtful. Germline V gives CDR1 MGHRA, CDR2 YSYEKL. CDR3 size: 18 residues. The CDR3 sequence is CASSKRVLAGEGETEQYF. CDR3 nucleotide sequence: TGCGCCAGCAGCAAACGGGTATTAGCGGGAGAAGGAGAAACCGAGCAGTACTTC.

V and J are TRBV25-1 and TRBJ2-1; 11 bases align to TRBD2. With 7 bases clipped from V and 4 bases from J, the junction kept 6 bases outside the gene matches. The CDR3 is 15 amino acids. Germline V lookup: CDR1 MGHDK, CDR2 SYGVNS. Here the CDR3 reads CASTKGLAEYNEQFF. CDR3 DNA sequence: TGTGCCAGCACAAAGGGACTAGCGGAGTACAATGAGCAGTTCTTC. Complete variable domain (other parts from reference TRBV25-1 and TRBJ2-1): EADIYQTPRYLVIGTGKKITLECSQTMGHDKMYWYQQDPGMELHLIHYSYGVNSTEKGDLSSESTVSRIRTEHFPLTLESARPSHTSQYLCASTKGLAEYNEQFFGPGTRLTVL.

The rearrangement uses TRBV5-1 and TRBJ2-2; 9 bases agree with TRBD2. Germline V gives CDR1 SGHRS, CDR2 YFSETQ. This CDR3 is built from 17 residues. With 0 bases clipped from V and 9 bases from J, the junction kept 12 bases outside the gene matches. CDR3 bases: TGCGCCAGCAGCTTGGCCGAGGTATTAGCGGGAGAAAGGGAGCTGTTTTTT. Its protein is CASSLAEVLAGERELFF.

The gene calls are TRBV5-4 and TRBJ2-5; TRBD2 matches at 13 bases. V lost 2 bases to trimming and J lost 5 bases; unmatched junction nucleotides: 6. The CDR3 consists of 16 residues. CDR1 is SGHNT, CDR2 YYREEE, per germline (reference sequence). CDR3 bases: TGTGCCAGCAGCTTAGGACTAGCGGGAGTGCGGGAGACCCAGTACTTC. Translating it yields CASSLGLAGVRETQYF.

The chain recombines TRBV29-1 with TRBJ2-7; D is unclear. CDR1 and CDR2 (germline): SQVTM, ANQGSEA. The CDR3 extends over 13 amino acids. Trimming shortened V by 1 base and J by 3 bases, and 10 bases separated the two germline ends. CDR3 DNA: TGCAGCGTTGAAGTCAGGCGTAACTACGAGCAGTACTTC. Its protein product is CSVEVRRNYEQYF.

The rearrangement uses TRBV18 and TRBJ2-7, with a weak D call TRBD2 (6 bases). Germline V gene lookup returns CDR1 KGHSH and CDR2 LQKENI. The CDR3 has 16 amino acids. Trimming stripped 3 bases from V and 3 bases from J, with 18 bases between. The CDR3 is CASSPVPLRGGYEQYF. CDR3 coding DNA: TGTGCCAGCTCACCTGTCCCTCTGCGGGGAGGCTACGAGCAGTACTTC. The whole variable domain, remainder taken from reference TRBV18 and TRBJ2-7, is NAGVMQNPRHLVRRRGQEARLRCSPMKGHSHVYWYRQLPEEGLKFMVYLQKENIIDESGMPKERFSAEFPKEGPSILRIQQVVRGDSAAYFCASSPVPLRGGYEQYFGPGTRLTVT.

The V gene is TRBV2, the J gene TRBJ2-7, with D unclear. V was clipped by 5 bases and J by 3 bases, with 14 bases between them. Germline V lookup: CDR1 SNHLY, CDR2 FYNNEI. This CDR3 spans 14 amino acids. The CDR3 bases are TGTGCCAGCAGTACTATGGGCGGAGACTACGAGCAGTACTTC. This translates into CASSTMGGDYEQYF.

V gene TRBV5-4 combines with J gene TRBJ1-5, with TRBD1 as a possible D gene (5 bases). CDR3 length: 15 residues. Germline-derived CDR1 and CDR2 are SGHNT and YYREEE (reference sequence). V was shortened by 0 bases and J by 3 bases, with 10 bases between the two germline ends. The CDR3 loop reads CASSLGQGDNQPQHF. The DNA of the CDR3 is TGTGCCAGCAGCTTGGGGCAGGGAGACAATCAGCCCCAGCATTTT.

In its sample, this clone was seen once. The chain joins TRBV4-2 to TRBJ2-3; D is perhaps TRBD2 (6 bases). Germline-derived CDR1 and CDR2 are LGHNA and YNFKEQ. Between the trimmed V and J ends, which lost 1 base and 4 bases, there was a span of 24 bases. CDR3 length: 19 residues. DNA for the CDR3: TGTGCCAGCAGCCAAGTGGATCTGCAGGGAGGTTCTTTTTCAGATACGCAGTATTTT. Translating gives CASSQVDLQGGSFSDTQYF.

V usage is TRBV28 and J usage is TRBJ2-6; no clear D gene. There are 16 residues in the CDR3. V lost 6 bases to trimming and J lost 0 bases, with 12 bases between them. CDR1 and CDR2 (germline): MDHEN, SYDVKM. CDR3 region: CASSIPRASGANVLTF. The CDR3 DNA reads as TGTGCCAGCAGCATCCCCAGAGCCTCTGGGGCCAACGTCCTGACTTTC.